The sequence of this T cell receptor (beta chain) was determined in a study of T cell repertoires in cytomegalovirus infection. Study background: A matching HLA type, together with CMV infection, was signaled by public TCR beta signatures.

Per the germline V gene, CDR1 is LNHNV and CDR2 is YYDKDF (reference sequence). V was trimmed by 5 bases and J by 7 bases, leaving 12 bases between them. The CDR3 loop spans 13 amino acids. With respect to this clonotype: The antigen is not known.

A single record per CDR3 protein comes from TCRdb applying MiXCR to the reads. Of 450,000 to 550,000 distinct CDR3 sequences listed, roughly 42% are singletons. This sequence joins TRBV15 and TRBJ1-5; D is unclear. The clonotype comes from a human donor in good health (CMV status not recorded). Some clones in this sample may be carry-over from other donors' samples. The source material was cultured PBMCs, sampled from culture after CMV antigen stimulation. The CDR3 spells CATSGLVYQPQHF. In DNA form, the CDR3 reads TGTGCCACCAGCGGGTTGGTGTACCAGCCCCAGCATTTT.